The subject of this entry is one T cell receptor beta chain. Genomic DNA was employed as the template in profiling TCR beta VDJ and CDR3. A single record per CDR3 protein comes from TCRdb applying MiXCR to the reads. The data hold about 200,000 distinct CDR3 sequences, with about half observed a single time. The data belong to a study of CD8+CD57+ T cells in acquired aplastic anemia. Patients sequenced had flow cytometry evidence of CD8+CD57+ cell expansion. Each patient had severe acquired aplastic anemia. V was shortened by 3 bases and J by 7 bases, with 10 bases between the two germline ends. This CDR3 region has 12 residues. The germline gives CDR1 SGDLS, CDR2 YYNGEE.

The sequenced material came from sorted CD4+, CD8+, or CD8+CD57+ T cells (not recorded which) from PBMCs. The chain is built from TRBV9 and TRBJ1-1; perhaps TRBD1 as D (5 bases). This clonotype was obtained from a human donor with aplastic anemia. The CDR3 sequence: CASSAWDGEAFF. The CDR3 DNA is TGTGCCAGCAGCGCTTGGGACGGTGAAGCTTTCTTT.